The T cell receptor beta chain under discussion was sequenced for a study of CD4 T cells in relation to SARS-CoV-2 and coronaviruses. CDR1 and CDR2 from the germline V gene are WSHSY and SAAADI. CDR3 length: 12 residues. Trimming took off 3 bases at V and 1 base at J, with 3 bases between the two ends. Repertoires were generated with immunoSEQ multiplex PCR, while TCRdb's copy carries only in-frame clones and drops some. The table includes more than 15,000 clones, roughly 80% detected once. Before the COVID-19 pandemic, during about 2011-2019, CD4+ T cells were taken from unexposed donors. CD4+ T cells were isolated from the cells after 10 days of culture. Remarks on this clone: Its specificity is unknown.

The TCR sequence derives from a human donor in good health. Input material: CD4+ T cells from PBMCs, cultured in vitro. This sequence joins TRBV10-2 and TRBJ1-1; the D is unclear. DNA of the CDR3: TGCGCCAGCAGTGAACAGAACACTGAAGCTTTCTTT. Protein product: CASSEQNTEAFF.